This T cell receptor beta chain was sequenced in a study of T cell responses to AZD1222 COVID-19 vaccine. Sequencing used immunoSEQ multiplex PCR; TCRdb keeps in-frame clones, though not all of them. The sample holds 120,000 or so clones, around 90% seen once. Trimming removed 6 bases from V and 0 bases from J; junction bases left unmatched: 13. Germline V gene data show CDR1 as SNHLY and CDR2 as FYNNEI. There are 17 residues in the CDR3. Study-level results: Every sample of the repertoires postdated the peak T cell response. Breadth and depth of Spike-specific TCRs rose after two AZD1222 doses. Clonal diversity was possibly underestimated, and white British individuals and females predominated among donors. CD4 TCRs covered the whole spike, strongest at regions 160-218 and 743-854.

To note about this clone: Its specificity is not known.

Sequences were derived from peripheral blood, sampled on day 0 of AZD1222 vaccination. The chain joins TRBV2 to TRBJ2-7; 8 nucleotides align to TRBD1. This clonotype was sampled from an adult in good health. The CDR3: CASSYTQTGQDSYEQYF. CDR3 DNA: TGTGCCAGCAGCTACACTCAAACGGGACAGGACTCCTACGAGCAGTACTTC.